The subject of this entry is one T cell receptor beta chain. The V end was cut by 0 bases, the J end by 0 bases, with 6 bases between. This CDR3 spans 15 amino acids. The germline gives CDR1 LGHNA, CDR2 YSLEER. The sample belongs to a study of early T cells in non-severe SARS-CoV-2 infection. Tagging with unique molecular identifiers was applied to individual cDNA molecules. TCRdb processed the 5' RACE reads anew with MiXCR; each CDR3 protein has one entry. The sample yields tens of thousands of distinct CDR3 sequences, around 6.5% seen once. This specimen was whole blood, taken at baseline. The chain couples TRBV4-3 to TRBJ1-3; D remains ambiguous. The clonotype comes from an adult who was a healthcare worker with PCR-confirmed SARS-CoV-2 infection or an uninfected control (not recorded which). CDR3 sequence (DNA): TGCGCCAGCAGCCAAGATTTGGGCTCTGGAAACACCATATATTTT. Encoded protein: CASSQDLGSGNTIYF.